This T cell receptor (beta chain) was retrieved from a study of blood T cell repertoires in COVID-19. How the authors handled the data: Reference gene primer amplification yielded estimated nucleated cell counts. Method: immunoSEQ multiplex PCR; TCRdb's copy keeps in-frame clones and lacks some. D and trimming come from the DNA, and the V and J calls and clone size come from that table. This table has about 400,000 clones, around 89% appearing once. The germline gives CDR1 SGHTA, CDR2 FQGTGA. CDR3 length: 17 residues. Trimming took 4 bases from V and 1 from J, leaving 17 bases between them. Sequencing was carried out using peripheral blood. This sequence was found in a woman aged 25 to 39 with acute or convalescent COVID-19. This sequence joins TRBV7-3 and TRBJ2-1, with D perhaps matching TRBD2 (5 bases). The CDR3 is CASSSRAFRGSYNEQFF. CDR3 nucleotides: TGTGCCAGCAGCTCTCGGGCATTCCGGGGATCCTACAATGAGCAGTTCTTC.